The clone carrying this TCR beta chain was counted many times. Its antigen remains unknown. The source of the sample is a study of human T cells and chemical hapten exposure. Study-wide points: Because all patients had alopecia, their immune responses might differ from healthy ones.

Time point reported: pre-sensitization, week 0. As for treatment: therapeutic diphenylcyclopropenone sensitization with weekly scalp DPC. The V segment lost 3 bases and the J segment 5 bases; nucleotides outside the gene matches: 12. The CDR3 sequence is 17 residues long. Germline V lookup: CDR1 SGHNT, CDR2 YYREEE (reference sequence). Within the library, unique molecular identifiers were attached to each individual cDNA molecule. Authors' data handling: Samples ranged from roughly 23,224 to 690,600 TCRs, with a median of approximately 90,000. TCRdb fed the RACE reads into MiXCR, producing one record per CDR3 protein. Here the V and J calls rest on TCRdb's processing, not on the authors' analysis. This sample has tens of thousands of distinct CDR3 sequences, with about 10% found just once.

This sequence originates from a man between 25 and 39 years old with alopecia areata. Some clones in this sample may be carry-over from other donors' samples. The material was whole blood, obtained in connection with sensitization to the hapten diphenylcyclopropenone (DPC). The chain links TRBV5-4 to TRBJ2-5; 11 nucleotides align to TRBD2. The CDR3 DNA follows: TGTGCCAGCAGCTCAGCTTCTAGCGGGGGGCCGGGGGAGACCCAGTACTTC. Its translation is CASSSASSGGPGETQYF.